This T cell receptor (beta chain) was sequenced during a study of T cells expressing NK-cell markers. Looking at the study overall: It was sorted CD3+CD56-NKG2C+, CD3+CD56+NKG2C- and CD3+CD56+NKG2C+ T cells that provided the TCR beta repertoires.

TCRdb reprocessed the 5' RACE reads, keeping one entry per CDR3 protein, no DNA. The listing contains tens of thousands of distinct CDR3 sequences. The sequencing sample was made of blood T cells: a sorted CD56 or NKG2C T cell subset, CD4+ or CD8+ T cells, or bulk PBMC T cells (not recorded which). The receptor's source is a woman between 18 and 70 years old in good health.

The CDR3 reads CASSLRDHYRDTQYF. The chain employs TRBV7-8 and TRBJ2-3; as DNA is missing, the TRBD1 call by TCRdb cannot be tested. The CDR3 spans 15 residues. Germline V CDR1 and CDR2: SGHVS, FQNEAQ.